A selection of T cell receptor beta chains follows, all from one sample in a study of blood T cell repertoires in COVID-19. Assay: immunoSEQ multiplex PCR; the TCRdb copy retains only in-frame clones and omits some. The sample consists of about 210,000 clones, 83% of them appearing once. The sample taken for sequencing was peripheral blood. These receptors originate from a man aged 45-65 years with active or convalescent COVID-19. The CDR3 runs from the conserved cysteine through the conserved F or W. The order of the fields is V gene, D gene, clone size, J gene, CDR3 protein, CDR3 DNA. A D gene is named only where the DNA matches it firmly. Clone size is stated in some rows and not others, as once, few, many or a class when expanded.

TRBV5-1	TRBD2	.	TRBJ2-1	CASSWTSGTYNEQFF	TGCGCCAGCAGCTGGACTAGCGGGACATACAATGAGCAGTTCTTC
TRBV5-1	TRBD1	.	TRBJ2-1	CASSLSGRGFYNEQFF	TGCGCCAGCAGCTTGAGTGGCAGGGGGTTTTACAATGAGCAGTTCTTC
TRBV5-1	TRBD2	.	TRBJ2-3	CASSLGLAGGTDTQYF	TGCGCCAGCAGCTTGGGACTAGCGGGGGGCACAGATACGCAGTATTTT
TRBV14	.	once	TRBJ2-7	CASSPRGYEQYF	TGTGCCAGCAGCCCTCGGGGTTACGAGCAGTACTTC
TRBV2	TRBD2	.	TRBJ2-2	CASRAGTSGGELFF	TGTGCCAGCAGGGCCGGGACTAGCGGCGGGGAGCTGTTTTTT
TRBV27	.	few	TRBJ2-3	CASSHNRGGDTQYF	TGTGCCAGCAGTCACAACAGGGGAGGAGATACGCAGTATTTT
TRBV6-5	TRBD1	once	TRBJ1-1	CASSLQGRKTEAFF	TGTGCCAGCAGCCTACAGGGGAGAAAGACTGAAGCTTTCTTT
TRBV3-1/TRBV3-2	.	.	TRBJ2-1	CASSPLRASDEQFF	TGTGCCAGCAGCCCCCTTAGGGCTAGCGATGAGCAGTTCTTC
TRBV7-6	.	.	TRBJ2-3	CASSLAQGADTQYF	TGTGCCAGCAGCTTAGCCCAGGGTGCAGATACGCAGTATTTT
TRBV28	.	.	TRBJ1-5	CASSEATGLSNQPQHF	TGTGCCAGCAGTGAGGCTACAGGGTTAAGCAATCAGCCCCAGCATTTT
TRBV25-1	TRBD1	.	TRBJ2-3	CASSGSLTGLSTDTQYF	TGTGCCAGCAGTGGCTCCCTGACAGGGTTAAGCACAGATACGCAGTATTTT
TRBV12-5	TRBD1	.	TRBJ2-7	CASGPLGQGGEQYF	TGTGCTAGTGGTCCTCTGGGACAGGGGGGCGAGCAGTACTTC
TRBV9	TRBD1	.	TRBJ1-2	CASNRDSYGYTF	TGTGCCAGCAACAGGGACAGCTATGGCTACACCTTC
TRBV4-1	TRBD1	.	TRBJ1-3	CASSQVRGTGPGGNTIYF	TGCGCCAGCAGCCAAGTTCGAGGGACAGGGCCGGGTGGAAACACCATATATTTT
TRBV18	TRBD1	few	TRBJ1-1	CASSPPPGTGAQSTEAFF	TGTGCCAGCTCACCACCGCCCGGGACAGGCGCCCAGAGCACTGAAGCTTTCTTT
TRBV28	TRBD1	.	TRBJ1-6	CASSLTGSVAPLHF	TGTGCCAGCAGTTTGACAGGGTCAGTTGCACCCCTCCACTTT
TRBV5-4	TRBD1	.	TRBJ1-4	CASSLEGTDINEKLFF	TGTGCCAGCAGCTTGGAGGGGACAGACATTAATGAAAAACTGTTTTTT
TRBV27	TRBD1	.	TRBJ2-3	CASSSWDRRTDTQYF	TGTGCCAGCAGTTCCTGGGACAGACGCACAGATACGCAGTATTTT
TRBV3-1/TRBV3-2	.	.	TRBJ2-7	CASSPDRYYEQYF	TGTGCCAGCAGCCCCGACAGATATTACGAGCAGTACTTC
TRBV19	.	.	TRBJ2-2	CASSSPPWLPNTGELFF	TGTGCCAGTAGTAGCCCGCCTTGGCTCCCTAACACCGGGGAGCTGTTTTTT
TRBV19	.	few	TRBJ1-4	CASSVQSAREKLFF	TGTGCCAGTAGTGTACAGTCAGCCCGTGAAAAACTGTTTTTT
TRBV28	.	once	TRBJ1-2	CASSPTGTYGYTF	TGTGCCAGCAGCCCCACAGGGACCTATGGCTACACCTTC
TRBV10-3	TRBD1	.	TRBJ1-3	CAIRTDRGVGSGNTIYF	TGTGCCATCAGGACGGACAGGGGTGTAGGATCTGGAAACACCATATATTTT
TRBV19	TRBD1	.	TRBJ2-3	CASSIATGADTQYF	TGTGCCAGTAGTATCGCGACAGGGGCAGATACGCAGTATTTT
TRBV19	.	.	TRBJ1-6	CASSLEQGDNSPLHF	TGTGCCAGTAGCCTCGAACAGGGTGATAATTCACCCCTCCACTTT
TRBV5-1	.	.	TRBJ1-1	CASSLVGLNTEAFF	TGCGCCAGCAGCTTGGTGGGCTTGAACACTGAAGCTTTCTTT
TRBV11-2	TRBD1	.	TRBJ2-1	CASSTQGVPSYNEQFF	TGTGCCAGCAGCACCCAGGGGGTACCCTCCTACAATGAGCAGTTCTTC